These T cell receptor beta chains were read from a single sample in a study of T cells in Graves' hyperthyroidism and ophthalmopathy. One entry per CDR3 protein results from TCRdb running MiXCR on the multiplex PCR reads. This table holds about 400,000 distinct CDR3 sequences, around 14% found once. The sample consisted of blood. All receptors come from a woman between 18 and 29 years old with Graves' hyperthyroidism. Each CDR3 is given with its conserved first and last residue. A row's size may be missing; if present it is once, few, many or a size class.

j_call: TRBJ2-3; clone_size: many; v_call: TRBV20-1; cdr3_aa: CSADGDVHTDTQYF
j_call: TRBJ2-7; clone_size: many; v_call: TRBV28; cdr3_aa: CASTPSHGLTYEQYF
j_call: TRBJ2-1; clone_size: .; v_call: TRBV6-1; cdr3_aa: CASSDDRGPGMYEQFF
j_call: TRBJ1-5; clone_size: .; v_call: TRBV20-1; cdr3_aa: CFKRDPSNQPQHF
j_call: TRBJ1-5; clone_size: few; v_call: TRBV4-3; cdr3_aa: CASSQDPGGHQPQHF
j_call: TRBJ1-2; clone_size: .; v_call: TRBV5-8; cdr3_aa: CASSLVGAGFGYTF
j_call: TRBJ1-2; clone_size: many; v_call: TRBV28; cdr3_aa: CASSLEFTGTDYGYTF
j_call: TRBJ2-7; clone_size: few; v_call: TRBV5-1; cdr3_aa: CASRHRRTSGSDEQYF
j_call: TRBJ2-3; clone_size: many; v_call: TRBV5-1; cdr3_aa: CASSLTSLGADTQYF
j_call: TRBJ2-1; clone_size: many; v_call: TRBV20-1; cdr3_aa: CSARGLSFYNEQFF
j_call: TRBJ2-7; clone_size: many; v_call: TRBV6-2/TRBV6-3; cdr3_aa: CASSYPLVQAFTYEQYF
j_call: TRBJ2-3; clone_size: once; v_call: TRBV12-3/TRBV12-4; cdr3_aa: CASSLGTGRKTDTQYF
j_call: TRBJ1-2; clone_size: once; v_call: TRBV5-8; cdr3_aa: CASSPVRGYGYTF
j_call: TRBJ2-2; clone_size: many; v_call: TRBV7-2; cdr3_aa: CASSGLASGELFF
j_call: TRBJ2-7; clone_size: many; v_call: TRBV10-3; cdr3_aa: CATHRDRAYEQYF
j_call: TRBJ1-4; clone_size: many; v_call: TRBV15; cdr3_aa: CATSRDVGWEKLFF
j_call: TRBJ2-5; clone_size: many; v_call: TRBV7-3; cdr3_aa: CASSSGLGETQYF
j_call: TRBJ2-7; clone_size: .; v_call: TRBV24-1; cdr3_aa: CAGNSRGGEQYF
j_call: TRBJ2-7; clone_size: few; v_call: TRBV20-1; cdr3_aa: CSARGQTSGLHEQYF
j_call: TRBJ2-5; clone_size: many; v_call: TRBV12-3/TRBV12-4; cdr3_aa: CASTLGYGETQYF
j_call: TRBJ1-2; clone_size: many; v_call: TRBV3-1; cdr3_aa: CASSQEGQGYGYTF
j_call: TRBJ1-6; clone_size: .; v_call: TRBV14; cdr3_aa: CASSHEGAEGSPLHF
j_call: TRBJ2-1; clone_size: many; v_call: TRBV28; cdr3_aa: CASRVRWDRGNDEQFF
j_call: TRBJ1-6; clone_size: few; v_call: TRBV5-1; cdr3_aa: CASSLDGQMVNSPLHF
j_call: TRBJ2-1; clone_size: many; v_call: TRBV10-3; cdr3_aa: CAISVETYNEQFF